This T cell receptor (beta chain) was identified in a study of blood T cell repertoires in COVID-19. Study details: COVID-19 samples collected from the United States, Italy and Spain covered acute and convalescent phases. T cells, B-cell-depleted T cells, or PBMCs supplied cDNA or gDNA.

This clone appeared a few times. The CDR3 consists of 18 residues. Trimming removed 0 bases at V and 3 bases at J, with 18 bases between. Germline V lookup: CDR1 LGHNA, CDR2 YNFKEQ. Methods used by the authors: Cell counts per sample came from amplifying reference gene primers. Here immunoSEQ multiplex PCR was the method, and the copy in TCRdb shows in-frame clones only, minus some. V and J calls and clone size follow that table, whereas D and trimming were derived from the DNA. The sample comprises 250,000 to 300,000 clones, less than 85% of which are singletons, and around 4.5% rests with the top ten.

The genes are TRBV4-2 and TRBJ1-5, with D possibly TRBD1 on 6 matching bases. Source material: peripheral blood. This clonotype was sampled from a man between 60 and 75 years old who had recovered from COVID-19. CDR3 sequence: CASSQERTGRGHNQPQHF. The CDR3 coding sequence is TGTGCCAGCAGCCAAGAACGGACGGGCAGGGGTCACAATCAGCCCCAGCATTTT.